This section outlines one T cell receptor (beta chain) sequence together with its context. Antigen specificity is unknown. Sequencing was performed with immunoSEQ multiplex PCR; in TCRdb, only in-frame clones are kept and a portion is missing. The sample shows some 33,000 clones, about 91% of them seen only once. The data originate from a study of T cells after posttransplantation cyclophosphamide. The naive gate required viable CD3+CD4+ or CD3+CD8+ cells with CCR7+CD45RA+CD45RO-CD95-CD27+CD28+ phenotype. General observations from the study: Later post-transplant blood repertoires were often dominated by donor CD8+ memory clones. Blood and skin or GI T cell repertoires showed limited TRB overlap.

This CDR3 has 12 amino acids. V trimming: 2 bases; J trimming: 9 bases; junction bases outside the gene matches: 1. Germline V gene data show CDR1 as SGHTA and CDR2 as FQGNSA. Input material: naive CD4+ T cells sorted from blood. This receptor was identified in a man aged 30 to 45 in good health and a related stem cell transplant donor. The gene calls are TRBV7-2 and TRBJ2-1; TRBD1 aligns across 7 bases. In DNA form, the CDR3 reads TGTGCCAGCAGCTTACCAGGGGGTGAGCAGTTCTTC. Protein sequence: CASSLPGGEQFF.